The next 16 T cell receptor beta chains were all read from a single sample in a study of spatial heterogeneity in lung cancer (dated by TCRdb to the late 2010s). Interpreted using the paper, the time point label stands for: sample taken at primary tumor resection. Library preparation employed 5' RACE. The sequencer was a NextSeq 500. The public reads were quality trimmed at Q25 with fastp and then assembled into clones with MiXCR by TCRdb, keeping productive beta chains. Each entry merges the rows of one CDR3 protein and shows their most common DNA and genes. The sample profile shows 39,000 or so distinct CDR3 sequences; around 3.1% of them were found once. Around 36% of the sample comes from the top ten. The starting material was normal lung tissue next to the tumor, obtained at surgery. All receptors come from a male donor with early-stage non-small cell lung cancer.

This clonotype was recorded many times. This chain joins TRBV29-1 and TRBJ2-1; TRBD2 aligns across 8 bases. Germline assignment: CDR1 SQVTM and CDR2 ANQGSEA. V shed 4 bases, J shed 7 bases, and the junction held 9 bases outside the gene matches. The CDR3 contains 14 residues. The CDR3 DNA reads as TGCAGCGTTGCCGGGACTAGTGGCAGGAATGAGCAGTTCTTC. Its translation is CSVAGTSGRNEQFF.

There are many counts of this clonotype. The chain employs TRBV12-3 or TRBV12-4 and TRBJ2-7; D perhaps matches TRBD1 (5 bases). V dropped 6 bases and J dropped 2 bases, with 14 bases sitting between them. The CDR3 is 14 residues long. CDR3 amino acids: CASSSAQAPYEQYF. CDR3 DNA: TGTGCCAGCAGCTCCGCACAGGCCCCCTACGAGCAGTACTTC.

This clonotype came up many times. V usage is TRBV3-1 and J usage is TRBJ2-1, with 7 nucleotides matching TRBD2. After removal of 0 bases from V and 7 bases from J, the junction contained 6 bases not matched to a gene. This CDR3 comprises 15 residues. Germline values: CDR1 LGHDT, CDR2 YNNKEL (reference sequence). The CDR3 DNA reads as TGTGCCAGCAGCCAAGACGGGGGAGGGCTGAATGAGCAGTTCTTC. Translated: CASSQDGGGLNEQFF.

In its sample, this clonotype was seen many times. The CDR3 sequence is CATSDGAANTEAFF. The CDR3 coding sequence is TGTGCCACCAGTGATGGGGCGGCGAACACTGAAGCTTTCTTT. V and J are TRBV24-1 and TRBJ1-1, with D tentatively TRBD1 (5 bases). CDR3 length: 14 amino acids. Germline CDR1 is KGHDR and CDR2 is SFDVKD. The V end was cut by 3 bases, the J end by 1 base, with 8 bases between.

This clonotype was counted many times. This rearrangement joins TRBV12-3 or TRBV12-4 to TRBJ1-5; maybe TRBD1 (5 bases). The length of the CDR3 is 15 residues. V lost 6 bases to trimming and J lost 6 bases, with 18 bases between them. The CDR3 is CASRPAGGGSQPQHF. The CDR3 coding sequence is TGTGCCAGCAGACCTGCTGGGGGAGGGAGTCAGCCCCAGCATTTT.

This clonotype was counted at least ten times. The chain recombines TRBV7-8 with TRBJ1-5; the D gene is possibly TRBD1 (5 bases). The V gene's germline CDR1 is SGHVS and CDR2 FQNEAQ. Trimming stripped 5 bases from V and 5 bases from J, with 10 bases between. This CDR3 is 13 amino acids long. CDR3 in amino acids: CASSKQEDQPQHF. Here the CDR3 DNA reads TGTGCCAGCAGCAAACAGGAGGATCAGCCCCAGCATTTT. The variable domain in full, completed from reference TRBV7-8 and TRBJ1-5, reads GAGVSQSPRYKVAKRGQDVALRCDPISGHVSLFWYQQALGQGPEFLTYFQNEAQLDKSGLPSDRFFAERPEGSVSTLKIQRTQQEDSAVYLCASSKQEDQPQHFGDGTRLSIL.

This clonotype was counted many times. The rearrangement uses TRBV27 and TRBJ2-2, with 11 bases lining up with TRBD1. Per germline, CDR1 MNHEY and CDR2 SMNVEV (reference sequence). The CDR3 contains 14 residues. The trim removed 6 bases at V and 7 bases at J, leaving 4 bases unmatched. CDR3 sequence: CASRRTGGLGELFF. The CDR3 DNA follows: TGTGCCAGCAGGAGGACAGGGGGCCTCGGGGAGCTGTTTTTT.

This clonotype came up many times. This chain links TRBV6-5 with TRBJ2-3, with TRBD2 as a possible D gene (6 bases). The CDR3 has 11 amino acids. V was shortened by 4 bases and J by 14 bases, with 13 bases between the two germline ends. CDR1 is MNHEY and CDR2 is SVGAGI in the germline V gene. CDR3 coding DNA: TGTGCCAGCAGTTCCGGGGGTGTAAGGTATTTT. Its protein product is CASSSGGVRYF.

This clonotype showed up many times. V usage is TRBV7-9 and J usage is TRBJ2-7; D not certain. The CDR3 contains 13 residues. Between the trimmed V and J ends, which lost 3 bases and 4 bases, there was a span of 10 bases. Germline V gene sequence: CDR1 SEHNR, CDR2 FQNEAQ (reference sequence). The CDR3 sequence: CASSFSLDYEQYF. CDR3 coding DNA: TGTGCCAGCAGCTTTTCGCTAGATTACGAGCAGTACTTC.

This clonotype is medium-sized (0.01 to 0.1%) by share. V gene TRBV5-1 combines with J gene TRBJ1-1, with D uncertain. V was clipped by 1 base and J by 4 bases, with 8 bases between them. This CDR3 has 13 amino acids. Germline V gene lookup returns CDR1 SGHRS and CDR2 YFSETQ. In DNA form, the CDR3 reads TGCGCCAGCAGCTTGCAGGTGGGCACTGAAGCTTTCTTT. It translates to CASSLQVGTEAFF.

A word on this clonotype: A much bigger clone sits one base away, suggesting this may be a read error. The CDR3 end shows no conserved phenylalanine or tryptophan, and so a read error is likely. The chain uses TRBV5-5 and TRBJ2-5; no firm D call. The CDR3 is 15 residues long. Germline-derived CDR1 and CDR2 are SGHKS and YYEKEE (reference sequence). V was pared by 0 bases and J by 1 base, with 10 bases between. CDR3 sequence (DNA): TGTGCCAGCAGCTTGGGCGTGGCGGCCCAAGAGACCCAGTACCTC. This sequence encodes CASSLGVAAQETQYL.

This clonotype has ten or more counts. V is TRBV28 and J is TRBJ2-1, with D unclear. The V and J ends lost 6 bases and 10 bases respectively, with 13 bases between them. The CDR3 is 12 residues long. CDR1 MDHEN and CDR2 SYDVKM come from the germline V gene. In nucleotides, the CDR3 is TGTGCCAGCAGCTCCAGTGGCCGGGAGCAGTTCTTC. The encoded protein is CASSSSGREQFF.

This clonotype was seen at least ten times. The chain recombines TRBV11-3 with TRBJ2-3; maybe TRBD1 (6 bases). Germline CDR1 reads SGHNT; CDR2 reads YENEEA. Trimming cost V 5 bases and J 4 bases, with 13 bases left between them. CDR3 length equals 14 residues. The CDR3 region has the DNA TGTGCCAGCAGCCCGCACAGGGTGGCAGATACGCAGTATTTT. Translation: CASSPHRVADTQYF. Together with reference TRBV11-3 and TRBJ2-3, the CDR3 gives the full variable domain: EAGVVQSPRYKIIEKKQPVAFWCNPISGHNTLYWYLQNLGQGPELLIRYENEEAVDDSQLPKDRFSAERLKGVDSTLKIQPAELGDSAVYLCASSPHRVADTQYFGPGTRLTVL.

This clonotype occurred many times. The V and J genes are TRBV11-2 and TRBJ1-6, with no clear D. The CDR3 contains 12 residues. Germline CDR1 is SGHAT and CDR2 is FQNNGV. Trimming took off 5 bases at V and 5 bases at J, with 4 bases between the two ends. CDR3 region: CASSQHNSPLHF. The CDR3 nucleotides read TGTGCCAGCAGCCAGCATAATTCACCCCTCCACTTT.

This clonotype was recorded many times. The chain uses TRBV9 and TRBJ2-1; D perhaps matches TRBD1 (6 bases). The CDR3 contains 16 residues. Looked up from germline, CDR1 is SGDLS and CDR2 is YYNGEE. V lost 1 base, J lost 6 bases, and 17 bases lay in between. In DNA form, the CDR3 reads TGTGCCAGCAGCGTATCTGGGGGCCTGAACGGCAATGAGCAGTTCTTC. It translates to CASSVSGGLNGNEQFF.

In this sample, this clonotype turned up many times. The gene calls are TRBV3-1 and TRBJ2-6; D remains ambiguous. The V gene lost 3 bases and the J gene lost 1 base, with 4 bases spanning the gap. Per germline, CDR1 LGHDT and CDR2 YNNKEL (reference sequence). This CDR3 contains 14 residues. The CDR3 sequence: CASSHASGANVLTF. DNA for the CDR3: TGTGCCAGCAGCCACGCTTCTGGGGCCAACGTCCTGACTTTC.